A selection of T cell receptor beta chains follows, all from one sample in a study of blood T cell repertoires in COVID-19. Sequenced by immunoSEQ multiplex PCR; TCRdb stores in-frame clones only, minus some. This sample has a few hundred thousand clones; 70% to 90% occur once, and the top ten carry under 2.5%. The sample was PBMCs or T cells enriched from blood (not recorded which). The receptors here all came from a man aged 25-45 years who had recovered from COVID-19. Each CDR3 is given with its conserved first and last residue. The D gene is left open where the match is weak. The size of a clone is reported for some rows only, either as once, few or many, or as a class for expanded clones.

v_gene	abundance	d_gene	j_gene	CDR3aa	CDR3nt
TRBV19	-	-	TRBJ1-4	CASTPGSTNEKLFF	TGTGCCAGTACCCCAGGGTCTACTAATGAAAAACTGTTTTTT
TRBV5-5	-	-	TRBJ2-3	CASSPQRISTDTQYF	TGTGCCAGCAGCCCACAACGAATTAGCACAGATACGCAGTATTTT
TRBV2	-	TRBD1	TRBJ1-5	CASSIDRGSQPQHF	TGTGCCAGCAGTATTGACAGGGGGTCGCAGCCCCAGCATTTT
TRBV11-2	-	TRBD1	TRBJ2-7	CASSLQRTGSYEQYF	TGTGCCAGCAGCTTACAAAGGACAGGCTCCTACGAGCAGTACTTC
TRBV18	-	-	TRBJ2-5	CASSQGFQETQYF	TGTGCCAGCTCACAGGGGTTCCAAGAGACCCAGTACTTC
TRBV7-3	-	-	TRBJ2-2	CASSPTSGELFF	TGTGCCAGCAGCCCCACTAGCGGGGAGCTGTTTTTT
TRBV5-1	-	TRBD1	TRBJ1-1	CASGHRGNTEAFF	TGCGCCAGCGGCCACAGGGGGAACACTGAAGCTTTCTTT
TRBV30	once	-	TRBJ1-1	CAWSILGGDTEAFF	TGTGCCTGGAGTATCCTCGGGGGGGACACTGAAGCTTTCTTT
TRBV18	-	-	TRBJ2-1	CASSPERNVYNEQFF	TGTGCCAGCTCACCAGAGCGGAACGTCTACAATGAGCAGTTCTTC
TRBV7-9	-	-	TRBJ2-3	CASSLGQGAGGTDTQYF	TGTGCCAGCAGCTTAGGGCAGGGGGCGGGGGGGACAGATACGCAGTATTTT
TRBV7-6	-	-	TRBJ2-7	CASTLYNGQGSPYEQYF	TGTGCCAGCACCCTTTATAATGGTCAGGGGAGCCCCTACGAGCAGTACTTC
TRBV29-1	-	-	TRBJ1-2	CSVDLGPGYGYTF	TGCAGCGTGGATTTGGGGCCTGGCTATGGCTACACCTTC